The TCR beta chain described here comes from a study of metastatic and nonmetastatic thyroid tumors. Until they underwent thyroid surgery, no patient had received any treatment. There are 14 residues in the CDR3. Germline-derived CDR1 and CDR2 are SGDLS and YYNGEE. The V end lost 2 bases, the J end lost 4 bases, and 12 bases lay between the germline ends. This clone showed up many times. Under the authors' procedure: A classifier for distant metastasis in papillary thyroid cancer was constructed using CDR3 differences observed across clinicopathological groups. TCRdb re-clonotyped the PCR reads through MiXCR. TCRdb assigned the V and J calls; the authors' analysis was not used. There are 20,000 to 25,000 clones in the sample; 20% to 30% occur only once, and roughly 5.3% lies in the top ten.

The source material was tumor tissue. The chain employs TRBV9 and TRBJ1-2; D not certain. This receptor was identified in a female donor with papillary thyroid cancer or a benign thyroid nodule (not recorded which). Some clones in this sample may be carry-over from other donors' samples. The CDR3 protein is CASSVDVSPYGYTF. The CDR3 nucleotides are TGTGCCAGCAGCGTCGACGTTTCTCCCTATGGCTACACCTTC.